The entry below gives a single T cell receptor beta chain sequence along with its context. What it binds is unknown. Trimming shortened V by 5 bases and J by 0 bases, and 17 bases separated the two germline ends. CDR1 is SGHRS, CDR2 YFSETQ, per germline. The CDR3 consists of 17 residues. The source of the sample is a study of STAT5B mutations in CD4+ large granular lymphocyte leukemia. Notes on the study in general: No patients shared main leukemic clonotypes, though roughly 25% appeared at low frequency elsewhere. Data were not HLA-matched across samples. Top patient clones used TRBV06 genes more often: 8/27 versus 2/35 in controls.

Original processing methods: The detection floor for productive clonotype frequency was 2.59 x 10-5. The repertoire was sequenced with immunoSEQ multiplex PCR; TCRdb's copy has only in-frame clones and lacks some. V, J and clone size were drawn from that table, and D and trimming were deduced from the DNA. Among roughly 29,000 clones, less than 85% were seen once, and the ten largest hold 3.1%. The chain links TRBV5-1 to TRBJ1-4; a weak D match, TRBD1 (5 bases). Sequenced input: CD4+ T cells from blood buffy coats. The TCR originated in a human donor in good health. The CDR3 spells CASRLGRGAATNEKLFF. The CDR3 bases are TGCGCCAGCAGACTGGGACGTGGGGCCGCAACTAATGAAAAACTGTTTTTT.